This entry lists 30 T cell receptor beta chains sequenced from one sample in a study of early T cells in non-severe SARS-CoV-2 infection. MiXCR was run by TCRdb on the 5' RACE reads, yielding one entry per CDR3 protein. The top ten hold approximately 9.6% of the sample, which has about 11,000 distinct CDR3 sequences, around 4.9% seen once. Material: whole blood. These receptor sequences come from an adult who was a healthcare worker with PCR-confirmed SARS-CoV-2 infection or an uninfected control (not recorded which).

This clonotype turned up a few times. The chain has TRBV6-4 and TRBJ1-1; possible D gene TRBD1, 5 bases. Germline lookup yields CDR1 MRHNA and CDR2 SNTAGT. The CDR3 contains 14 residues. Trimming removed 0 bases at V and 7 bases at J, with 12 bases between. The CDR3 nucleotides are TGTGCCAGCAGTGACTCAGGGGAAGACAGTGAAGCTTTCTTT. It codes for CASSDSGEDSEAFF.

CDR3: CASSLLWGNGGPQHF. Here the CDR3 DNA reads TGTGCCAGCAGCTTACTTTGGGGGAACGGGGGGCCCCAGCATTTT. The rearrangement joins TRBV7-2 to TRBJ1-5; D perhaps matches TRBD1 (5 bases). V dropped 2 bases and J dropped 9 bases, with 17 bases sitting between them. The CDR3 is 15 residues long. CDR1 is SGHTA, CDR2 FQGNSA, per germline. The full variable domain, completed using reference TRBV7-2 and TRBJ1-5, is GAGVSQSPSNKVTEKGKDVELRCDPISGHTALYWYRQSLGQGLEFLIYFQGNSAPDKSGLPSDRFSAERTGGSVSTLTIQRTQQEDSAVYLCASSLLWGNGGPQHFGDGTRLSIL.

In its sample, this clonotype is medium-sized. The chain couples TRBV7-6 to TRBJ2-7; the D gene could be TRBD1 or TRBD2 (6 bases each). The germline V and J ends were trimmed by 5 bases and 6 bases, with 23 bases remaining between them. Germline V lookup: CDR1 SGHVS, CDR2 FNYEAQ. CDR3 length: 16 amino acids. The CDR3, as DNA: TGTGCCAGCAGCCCCCGCTCCCGCCCGGGGGCCACCGAGCAGTACTTC. As protein: CASSPRSRPGATEQYF.

The V call is TRBV29-1, the J call TRBJ2-3, with D hard to call. The CDR3 is 12 amino acids. V dropped 4 bases and J dropped 6 bases, with 11 bases sitting between them. CDR1 is SQVTM and CDR2 is ANQGSEA in the germline V gene. For the CDR3, the DNA is TGCAGCGTTGTCCCAGATGAGGATACGCAGTATTTT. This codes for CSVVPDEDTQYF.

This rearrangement joins TRBV12-3 or TRBV12-4 to TRBJ2-7; D possibly uses TRBD1 or TRBD2 (5 bases each). Trimming shortened V by 7 bases and J by 3 bases, and 13 bases separated the two germline ends. CDR3 length: 13 amino acids. The CDR3 here is CASTGDGFYEQYF. CDR3 coding DNA: TGTGCCAGCACCGGGGACGGATTCTACGAGCAGTACTTC.

By share, this clonotype counts as medium-sized. V and J are TRBV7-3 and TRBJ1-5; the D is unclear. Trimming took 5 bases from V and 2 from J, leaving 10 bases between them. CDR3 length: 14 amino acids. CDR1 and CDR2 (germline): SGHTA, FQGTGA. The CDR3: CASSADGGNQPQHF. DNA of the CDR3: TGTGCCAGCAGCGCGGACGGGGGCAATCAGCCCCAGCATTTT.

This clonotype was recorded at least ten times. The CDR3 here is CASTISGGRYNEQFF. CDR3 nucleotide sequence: TGTGCCAGTACCATTAGCGGGGGACGTTACAATGAGCAGTTCTTC. V usage is TRBV19 and J usage is TRBJ2-1; the match to TRBD2 covers 9 bases. There are 15 residues in the CDR3. Germline values: CDR1 LNHDA, CDR2 SQIVND (reference sequence). The V and J ends lost 7 bases and 4 bases, in that order; junction bases with no gene match: 8.

This clonotype was seen ten or more times. The gene calls are TRBV10-3 and TRBJ1-1; D gene ambiguous. V lost 6 bases, J lost 3 bases, and 5 bases lay in between. The CDR3 is 11 amino acids. CDR1 ENHRY and CDR2 SYGVKD come from the germline V gene. The DNA of the CDR3 is TGTGCCATCAGCGAACACACTGAAGCTTTCTTT. Its protein product is CAISEHTEAFF.

CDR3 in DNA: TGTGCCAGCAGTTCGGAGATCTCTGGAAACACCATATATTTT. The encoded protein is CASSSEISGNTIYF. The chain uses TRBV6-6 and TRBJ1-3; D not resolved. CDR1 and CDR2 (germline): MNHNY, SVGAGI (reference sequence). The length of the CDR3 is 14 residues. The V and J ends lost 4 bases and 0 bases respectively, with 7 bases between them.

This clonotype has ten or more counts. J is TRBJ2-7 and V is TRBV7-9; no definite D call. Germline values: CDR1 SEHNR, CDR2 FQNEAQ (reference sequence). V gave up 5 bases and J gave up 5 bases, with 13 bases separating them. The CDR3 has 13 residues. CDR3 loop: CASSPALGDEQYF. The DNA of the CDR3 is TGTGCCAGCAGCCCCGCCCTAGGAGACGAGCAGTACTTC. Full variable domain (rest looked up from reference TRBV7-9 and TRBJ2-7): DTGVSQNPRHKITKRGQNVTFRCDPISEHNRLYWYRQTLGQGPEFLTYFQNEAQLEKSRLLSDRFSAERPKGSFSTLEIQRTEQGDSAMYLCASSPALGDEQYFGPGTRLTVT.

This clonotype showed up many times. The genes are TRBV2 and TRBJ1-5, with unresolved D. This CDR3 spans 13 amino acids. Germline lookup yields CDR1 SNHLY and CDR2 FYNNEI. Trimming left V 3 bases short and J 1 base short, with 4 bases between. The DNA of the CDR3 is TGTGCCAGCAGTGAGCGCAGCAATCAGCCCCAGCATTTT. Translated, it gives CASSERSNQPQHF. Combining the CDR3 with reference TRBV2 and TRBJ1-5 gives the whole variable domain EPEVTQTPSHQVTQMGQEVILRCVPISNHLYFYWYRQILGQKVEFLVSFYNNEISEKSEIFDDQFSVERPDGSNFTLKIRSTKLEDSAMYFCASSERSNQPQHFGDGTRLSIL.

This clonotype has only a few counts. V is TRBV20-1 and J is TRBJ1-2, with a possible D match to TRBD1 (5 bases). In germline, CDR1 is DFQATT, CDR2 SNEGSKA (reference sequence). The CDR3 spans 13 residues. Trimming removed 6 bases at V and 4 bases at J, with 15 bases between. The CDR3 DNA reads as TGCAGTGCCAGGGATTCTACTACCTATGGCTACACCTTC. The encoded protein is CSARDSTTYGYTF.

The table lists this clonotype with many counts. The chain is built from TRBV6-2 or TRBV6-3 and TRBJ2-7, with D unresolved. The V and J ends lost 7 bases and 5 bases respectively, with 9 bases between them. The CDR3 is made up of 11 amino acids. The germline V gene encodes CDR1 MNHEY and CDR2 SVGEGT. The DNA for the CDR3 is TGTGCCAGCACCTCGTCCCACGAGCAGTACTTC. Translated: CASTSSHEQYF.

The chain links TRBV3-1 to TRBJ2-4, with TRBD2 as a possible D gene (7 bases). Trimming took off 0 bases at V and 9 bases at J, with 15 bases between the two ends. The CDR3 is 15 amino acids. Germline-derived CDR1 and CDR2 are LGHDT and YNNKEL (reference sequence). In DNA, the CDR3 is TGTGCCAGCAGCCAAGATTTTCGGGGAGGGGGCATTCAGTACTTC. Translated: CASSQDFRGGGIQYF.

This clonotype rates as medium-sized. V is TRBV6-5 and J is TRBJ2-3; the match to TRBD2 covers 9 bases. Germline lookup yields CDR1 MNHEY and CDR2 SVGAGI. The CDR3 length is 15 residues. The trim removed 8 bases at V and 3 bases at J, leaving 9 bases unmatched. CDR3 in amino acids: CASLKEGLATDTQYF. The CDR3 bases are TGTGCCAGCCTCAAAGAGGGACTAGCTACAGATACGCAGTATTTT.

Relative to its sample, this clonotype is medium-sized. This sequence joins TRBV7-2 and TRBJ2-1; the match to TRBD2 covers 8 bases. Per the germline V gene, CDR1 is SGHTA and CDR2 is FQGNSA. The CDR3 sequence is 18 residues long. Trimming at V came to 10 bases and at J to 0 bases, leaving 17 bases not matched to a gene. For the CDR3, the DNA is TGTGCCACCCTCGGGGGTCGGGGGGGCCTAAGCTCCTACAATGAGCAGTTCTTC. It is translated as CATLGGRGGLSSYNEQFF. Complete variable domain (other parts from reference TRBV7-2 and TRBJ2-1): GAGVSQSPSNKVTEKGKDVELRCDPISGHTALYWYRQSLGQGLEFLIYFQGNSAPDKSGLPSDRFSAERTGGSVSTLTIQRTQQEDSAVYLCATLGGRGGLSSYNEQFFGPGTRLTVL.

This clonotype is hyperexpanded (1% or more) in the sample. This chain links TRBV12-3 or TRBV12-4 with TRBJ2-3, with D tentatively TRBD2 (5 bases). V was cut by 3 bases and J by 0 bases, with 10 bases left in between. The CDR3 extends over 15 amino acids. The CDR3 nucleotides are TGTGCCAGCAGTTTCTCCGGGGATAGCACAGATACGCAGTATTTT. Its protein product is CASSFSGDSTDTQYF.

The chain has TRBV19 and TRBJ2-7; no firm D call. Per germline, CDR1 LNHDA and CDR2 SQIVND (reference sequence). The CDR3 is 15 residues long. The V and J ends lost 4 bases and 3 bases respectively, with 16 bases between them. The CDR3 sequence is CASSKSGPRIYEQYF. As DNA, the CDR3 is TGTGCCAGTAGTAAGTCCGGACCCCGGATCTACGAGCAGTACTTC.

This clonotype was found many times. The chain couples TRBV10-2 to TRBJ2-2; no clear D gene. CDR3 size: 16 residues. Per the germline V gene, CDR1 is WSHSY and CDR2 is SAAADI. V shed 3 bases and J shed 1 base, with 12 bases lying between them. DNA for the CDR3: TGCGCCAGCAGTGACCCCTCCGAAGGGAACACCGGGGAGCTGTTTTTT. Protein product: CASSDPSEGNTGELFF.

The chain uses TRBV6-2 or TRBV6-3 and TRBJ2-4; D is ambiguous. V was trimmed by 8 bases and J by 1 base, leaving 9 bases between them. The CDR3 consists of 13 residues. Germline assignment: CDR1 MNHEY and CDR2 SVGEGT. As DNA, the CDR3 is TGTGCCAGCCGAGGTGTGGCCAAAAACATTCAGTACTTC. It codes for CASRGVAKNIQYF.

At least ten counts were recorded for this clonotype. This chain uses TRBV29-1 with TRBJ2-7; 7 bases line up with TRBD1. CDR3 length equals 13 residues. Germline V gene sequence: CDR1 SQVTM, CDR2 ANQGSEA. V was clipped by 0 bases and J by 5 bases; unmatched bases: 4. The CDR3 DNA reads TGCAGCGTTGAAGAGCCCAGGGGGAACGAGCAGTACTTC. It encodes CSVEEPRGNEQYF.

By sample fraction, this clonotype is medium-sized. This chain connects TRBV5-1 to TRBJ2-3; no reliable D call. The V gene's germline CDR1 is SGHRS and CDR2 YFSETQ. V was cut by 1 base and J by 5 bases, with 5 bases left in between. The CDR3 length is 12 residues. CDR3 sequence: CASSLPGDTQYF. CDR3 bases: TGCGCCAGCAGCTTGCCAGGAGATACGCAGTATTTT.

This clonotype was observed at least ten times. This chain joins TRBV12-5 and TRBJ2-7; a possible D gene is TRBD1 (5 bases). This CDR3 is 16 amino acids long. V was cut by 1 base and J by 5 bases, with 18 bases left in between. Germline assignment: CDR1 LGHNT and CDR2 FRNRAP. The CDR3 DNA sequence: TGTGCTAGTGGTTTGGGCAGGGTCCCCTCTACCCACGAGCAGTACTTC. It codes for CASGLGRVPSTHEQYF.

This clonotype was picked up many times. The V gene is TRBV19, the J gene TRBJ2-4, with 8 bases lining up with TRBD1. The CDR3 is made up of 14 amino acids. V was clipped by 11 bases and J by 6 bases; unmatched bases: 12. In germline, CDR1 is LNHDA, CDR2 SQIVND (reference sequence). The CDR3 sequence: CASTEGTGLNIQYF. As DNA, the CDR3 is TGTGCCTCTACGGAGGGGACAGGCCTAAACATTCAGTACTTC.

This rearrangement joins TRBV19 to TRBJ1-6; TRBD1 is a possible D gene (6 bases). The CDR3 has 13 residues. CDR1 and CDR2 (germline): LNHDA, SQIVND (reference sequence). V shed 8 bases and J shed 10 bases, with 15 bases lying between them. In DNA, the CDR3 is TGTGCCAGTCGGTCGGCAGGGACATCACCCCTCCACTTT. Translated: CASRSAGTSPLHF.

There are many counts of this clonotype. The chain's CDR3 is CSARDRMRQEGTEAFF. The CDR3 DNA follows: TGCAGTGCTAGAGACAGGATGCGGCAGGAGGGGACTGAAGCTTTCTTT. The V gene is TRBV20-1, the J gene TRBJ1-1; perhaps TRBD1 as D (5 bases). There are 16 residues in the CDR3. The germline gives CDR1 DFQATT, CDR2 SNEGSKA (reference sequence). The V end lost 0 bases, the J end lost 5 bases, and 19 bases lay between the germline ends.

This clonotype has ten or more counts. This rearrangement joins TRBV30 to TRBJ2-6, with unresolved D. This CDR3 contains 17 residues. From germline, CDR1 is GTSNPN and CDR2 SVGIG (reference sequence). V dropped 6 bases and J dropped 2 bases, with 20 bases sitting between them. CDR3: CACRGELAFTGANVLTF. In nucleotides, the CDR3 is TGTGCCTGTCGCGGTGAGTTAGCTTTCACTGGGGCCAACGTCCTGACTTTC.

This clonotype was counted at least ten times. This chain uses TRBV10-2 with TRBJ1-2; D call uncertain. Germline V gives CDR1 WSHSY, CDR2 SAAADI. The CDR3 consists of 13 residues. V dropped 6 bases and J dropped 3 bases, with 11 bases sitting between them. The CDR3 spells CASSPPGDYGYTF. The CDR3 DNA reads as TGCGCCAGCAGCCCCCCTGGGGACTATGGCTACACCTTC.

Ten or more counts support this clonotype. The chain is built from TRBV7-6 and TRBJ2-7, with D perhaps matching TRBD1 (6 bases). Germline values: CDR1 SGHVS, CDR2 FNYEAQ. This CDR3 has 13 amino acids. V was trimmed by 1 base and J by 3 bases, leaving 7 bases between them. The CDR3 bases are TGTGCCAGCAGCTTAGGCAGGGGCTACGAGCAGTACTTC. It specifies CASSLGRGYEQYF. Looking up the rest from reference TRBV7-6 and TRBJ2-7 gives the full variable domain: GAGVSQSPRYKVTKRGQDVALRCDPISGHVSLYWYRQALGQGPEFLTYFNYEAQQDKSGLPNDRFSAERPEGSISTLTIQRTEQRDSAMYRCASSLGRGYEQYFGPGTRLTVT.

This clonotype occurred many times. The J gene is TRBJ1-4, the V gene TRBV7-9, with D tentatively TRBD1 (6 bases). Trimming removed 8 bases at V and 6 bases at J, with 19 bases between. Germline lookup yields CDR1 SEHNR and CDR2 FQNEAQ (reference sequence). The CDR3 has 15 residues. The CDR3 loop is CASGGSVGGDEKLFF. The CDR3, as DNA: TGTGCCAGCGGGGGCAGCGTTGGAGGGGATGAAAAACTGTTTTTT.